Listed below are T cell receptor beta chains from one sample, sequenced in a study of T cell responses to AZD1222 COVID-19 vaccine. Only in-frame clones appear in the TCRdb table, and some are missing; sequencing was by immunoSEQ multiplex PCR. The table records some 150,000 clones, about 86% of them present only once. Sequencing used peripheral blood, obtained 28 days after the second AZD1222 dose. Receptor source: an adult who received the AZD1222 COVID-19 vaccine. Both conserved end residues are part of each CDR3. Fields, in order: D gene, J gene, V gene, clone size, CDR3 protein, CDR3 DNA. D genes are given only for firm matches. Clone size is not always given. Where it is, it says once, few, many or a class for expanded clones.

NA,TRBJ1-1,TRBV5-1,NA,CASSFFGQGTEAFF,NA
NA,TRBJ1-6,TRBV5-1,NA,CASSLETDYNSPLHF,TGCGCCAGCAGCTTGGAGACGGATTATAATTCACCCCTCCACTTT
TRBD2,TRBJ2-5,TRBV5-1,NA,CASSLQTLAGEETQYF,TGCGCCAGCAGCTTGCAAACACTAGCGGGAGAGGAGACCCAGTACTTC
TRBD2,TRBJ2-1,TRBV24-1,NA,CATSDLSGGAFGEQFF,TGTGCCACCAGTGATTTGAGCGGGGGGGCCTTCGGTGAGCAGTTCTTC
NA,TRBJ2-2,TRBV6-5,NA,CASNFGGELFF,TGTGCCAGCAACTTCGGGGGAGAGCTGTTTTTT
NA,TRBJ2-3,TRBV5-6,NA,CASSLQGTDTQYF,TGTGCCAGCAGCTTGCAGGGGACAGATACGCAGTATTTT
TRBD1,TRBJ2-5,TRBV5-4,NA,CASSLDRGRLKTQYF,TGTGCCAGCAGCTTGGACAGGGGGCGTCTAAAGACCCAGTACTTC
NA,TRBJ2-7,TRBV10-1,NA,CASSARPGPGDSYEQYF,TGCGCCAGCAGTGCCAGGCCAGGCCCAGGAGATTCCTACGAGCAGTACTTC
NA,TRBJ1-2,TRBV12-5,few,CASGLETGSGYTF,TGTGCTAGTGGTTTGGAGACAGGATCTGGCTACACCTTC
NA,TRBJ2-3,TRBV7-2,NA,CASSLELARNPQYF,TGTGCCAGCAGCTTAGAACTAGCCCGGAACCCGCAGTATTTT
NA,TRBJ2-1,TRBV11-3,NA,CASSLPDANEQFF,TGTGCCAGCAGCTTACCAGACGCCAATGAGCAGTTCTTC
NA,TRBJ1-3,TRBV3-1/TRBV3-2,NA,CASSQVSFSGNTIYF,TGTGCCAGCAGCCAAGTATCCTTCTCTGGAAACACCATATATTTT
TRBD1,TRBJ1-2,TRBV2,NA,CASSEGVDRYGYTF,TGTGCCAGCAGTGAGGGGGTGGACAGGTATGGCTACACCTTC
NA,TRBJ1-3,TRBV12-3/TRBV12-4,few,CASSLGGNTIYF,TGTGCCAGCAGTTTGGGGGGAAACACCATATATTTT
NA,TRBJ1-5,TRBV7-9,NA,CASSLAAQPQHF,TGTGCCAGCAGCTTAGCTGCTCAGCCCCAGCATTTT
TRBD2,TRBJ2-1,TRBV2,NA,CASSAGGSQFF,TGTGCCAGCAGTGCGGGAGGTTCGCAGTTCTTC
NA,TRBJ2-3,TRBV19,NA,CASSLDTGYTDTQYF,TGTGCCAGTAGTTTGGACACCGGGTACACAGATACGCAGTATTTT
TRBD2,TRBJ2-1,TRBV5-1,NA,CASRASGGGEQFF,TGCGCCAGCAGGGCTAGCGGCGGAGGTGAGCAGTTCTTC
NA,TRBJ1-1,TRBV15,NA,CATSSGQNTEAFF,TGTGCCACCAGCAGCGGACAGAACACTGAAGCTTTCTTT
NA,TRBJ2-2,TRBV27,NA,CASSFFPGELFF,TGTGCCAGCAGTTTTTTTCCTGGGGAGCTGTTTTTT
TRBD1,TRBJ1-2,TRBV6-5,few,CASRPDRGWGYTF,TGTGCCAGCAGACCCGACAGGGGCTGGGGCTACACCTTC
NA,TRBJ1-2,TRBV11-2,NA,CASSASGSGGYGYTF,TGTGCCAGCAGCGCTTCGGGGTCGGGGGGCTATGGCTACACCTTC
TRBD2,TRBJ2-3,TRBV6-6,NA,CASSPIPGLAGTDTQYF,TGTGCCAGCAGTCCAATCCCCGGACTAGCGGGCACAGATACGCAGTATTTT
NA,TRBJ1-1,TRBV24-1,NA,CATSDKWGRPNGPEAFF,TGTGCCACCAGTGATAAATGGGGACGCCCAAATGGCCCTGAAGCTTTCTTT
TRBD2,TRBJ2-1,TRBV10-3,once,CAIRAGMGTSGVNEQFF,TGTGCCATCAGGGCCGGGATGGGGACTAGCGGGGTGAATGAGCAGTTCTTC
TRBD2,TRBJ2-5,TRBV5-4,NA,CASSSTGLAGMETQYF,TGTGCCAGCAGCTCGACGGGACTAGCGGGGATGGAGACCCAGTACTTC
TRBD2,TRBJ2-1,TRBV27,NA,CASSPQRGREGQNEQFF,TGTGCCAGCAGCCCCCAAAGGGGGCGGGAGGGCCAGAATGAGCAGTTCTTC
NA,TRBJ2-2,TRBV11-3,NA,CASSFYGAGELFF,TGTGCCAGCAGCTTTTACGGGGCCGGGGAGCTGTTTTTT
NA,TRBJ1-4,TRBV14,NA,CASSQDAGLWEKLFF,TGTGCCAGCAGCCAGGACGCCGGGTTATGGGAAAAACTGTTTTTT
TRBD2,TRBJ2-5,TRBV7-9,NA,CASTLAGQETQYF,TGTGCCAGCACACTAGCGGGGCAAGAGACCCAGTACTTC
NA,TRBJ2-3,TRBV6-6,NA,CASRASHNTDTQYF,TGTGCCAGCAGGGCAAGTCATAACACAGATACGCAGTATTTT
NA,TRBJ1-3,TRBV7-6,few,CASSLGSGNTIYF,TGTGCCAGCAGCTTAGGTTCTGGAAACACCATATATTTT
TRBD1,TRBJ2-1,TRBV5-1,NA,CASSLGQGLNNEQFF,TGCGCCAGCAGCTTGGGACAGGGCTTGAACAATGAGCAGTTCTTC
NA,TRBJ2-7,TRBV28,NA,CASSLVRSYEQYF,TGTGCCAGCAGTTTGGTCCGAAGCTACGAGCAGTACTTC
TRBD2,TRBJ2-7,TRBV7-9,NA,CASGLAGGYEQYF,TGTGCCAGTGGACTAGCGGGGGGCTACGAGCAGTACTTC
NA,TRBJ2-1,TRBV5-1,NA,CASSPATTSYNEQFF,TGCGCCAGCAGCCCCGCAACCACCTCCTACAATGAGCAGTTCTTC
NA,TRBJ2-6,TRBV7-8,NA,CASSQDSGANVLTF,TGTGCCAGCAGCCAGGACTCTGGGGCCAACGTCCTGACTTTC
NA,TRBJ2-3,TRBV10-1,NA,CASSPSIETDTQYF,TGCGCCAGCAGTCCTTCTATCGAAACAGATACGCAGTATTTT
NA,TRBJ2-2,TRBV7-9,NA,CASRVTSTGELFF,TGTGCCAGCAGGGTTACGAGCACCGGGGAGCTGTTTTTT
NA,TRBJ1-2,TRBV3-1/TRBV3-2,NA,CASSQGIGANYGYTF,TGTGCCAGCAGCCAAGGAATAGGGGCGAACTATGGCTACACCTTC
NA,TRBJ2-3,TRBV29-1,NA,CSVEDRQRGDTQYF,TGCAGCGTTGAAGATAGGCAGAGAGGGGATACGCAGTATTTT
TRBD2,TRBJ2-3,TRBV9,few,CASSGTSVGDTQYF,TGTGCCAGCAGCGGGACTAGCGTTGGAGATACGCAGTATTTT
TRBD2,TRBJ2-3,TRBV28,NA,CASSPTGGGAGDTQYF,TGTGCCAGCAGTCCCACTGGCGGGGGGGCCGGGGATACGCAGTATTTT
NA,TRBJ2-2,TRBV18,NA,CASSPNKVTLTGELFF,TGTGCCAGCTCACCCAATAAAGTGACTCTCACCGGGGAGCTGTTTTTT
NA,TRBJ1-2,TRBV30,NA,CAWGDLSYGYTF,TGTGCCTGGGGGGACCTCTCCTATGGCTACACCTTC
NA,TRBJ2-7,TRBV7-2,NA,CASSLSAGVDYEQYF,TGTGCCAGCAGCTTATCGGCCGGGGTGGACTACGAGCAGTACTTC
TRBD1,TRBJ1-1,TRBV5-1,NA,CASSYGQGTEAFF,TGCGCCAGCAGTTACGGACAGGGGACTGAAGCTTTCTTT
NA,TRBJ1-5,TRBV3-1/TRBV3-2,NA,CASSQDTIQPQHF,TGTGCCAGCAGCCAAGATACGATCCAGCCCCAGCATTTT
NA,TRBJ1-5,TRBV19,NA,CASKSGNQPQHF,TGTGCCAGTAAGTCGGGAAATCAGCCCCAGCATTTT
NA,TRBJ1-1,TRBV7-9,NA,CASSPGRAGNTEAFF,TGTGCCAGCAGCCCCGGGCGCGCAGGGAACACTGAAGCTTTCTTT
NA,TRBJ2-3,TRBV7-2,NA,CASSFRIGRGRMDTQYF,TGTGCCAGCAGCTTTAGGATTGGGCGGGGCCGTATGGATACGCAGTATTTT
NA,TRBJ1-4,TRBV30,NA,CAWSALGASLNEKLFF,TGTGCCTGGAGTGCCCTTGGGGCATCACTTAATGAAAAACTGTTTTTT
NA,TRBJ1-5,TRBV2,NA,CARGAGNRQPQHF,TGTGCCAGAGGGGCAGGGAACCGTCAGCCCCAGCATTTT
NA,TRBJ2-2,TRBV2,NA,CASKTDTGELFF,TGTGCCAGCAAAACGGACACCGGGGAGCTGTTTTTT
TRBD1,TRBJ2-1,TRBV5-1,NA,CASSSSTGGFDNEQFF,TGCGCCAGCAGCTCCTCTACAGGGGGCTTCGACAATGAGCAGTTCTTC
TRBD1,TRBJ2-3,TRBV2,NA,CASSRRGAGGITDTQYF,TGTGCCAGCAGTCGTAGGGGAGCAGGGGGCATAACAGATACGCAGTATTTT
NA,TRBJ2-7,TRBV6-5,NA,CASSPSGESYEQYF,TGTGCCAGCAGTCCTTCGGGAGAGTCCTACGAGCAGTACTTC
NA,TRBJ1-5,TRBV15,NA,CATSAHFQAPGQPQHF,TGTGCCACCAGCGCCCACTTCCAGGCTCCGGGACAGCCCCAGCATTTT
NA,TRBJ1-5,TRBV19,NA,CATIDGFNQPQHF,TGTGCCACCATTGACGGATTCAATCAGCCCCAGCATTTT
NA,TRBJ2-7,TRBV23-1,NA,CASSQWWVGSYEQYF,TGCGCCAGCAGTCAATGGTGGGTTGGCAGCTACGAGCAGTACTTC